This T cell receptor (beta chain) is from a study of blood T cell repertoires in COVID-19. Study overall: In each case, the material was cDNA or gDNA derived from T cells, B-cell-depleted T cells, or PBMCs.

Assay used: immunoSEQ multiplex PCR; TCRdb lists only in-frame clones, some missing. In the table there are approximately 200,000 clones, around 85% of which are singletons. Germline CDR1 and CDR2: SEHNR and FQNEAQ (reference sequence). The CDR3 contains 18 residues. The V and J ends lost 5 bases and 0 bases, in that order; junction bases with no gene match: 12. The receptor comes from a person between 70 and 80 years old with COVID-19, enrolled during active disease. Input material: peripheral blood. The V call is TRBV7-9, the J call TRBJ1-3; 8 positions agree with TRBD1. The CDR3 DNA follows: TGTGCCAGCAGCGCGAAACCGGGACAGGCCGTCTCTGGAAACACCATATATTTT. It yields the protein CASSAKPGQAVSGNTIYF.